This is a list of T cell receptor beta chains from one sample in a study of neurological immune-mediated disorders. From the 5' RACE reads, TCRdb called clonotypes with MiXCR, one entry per CDR3 protein. The data show about 62,000 distinct CDR3 sequences, around 4.7% seen once. The sequencing sample was made of PBMCs. Receptors were obtained from a woman between 50 and 59 years old with multiple sclerosis. Both conserved end residues are part of each CDR3. Each record gives: clone size, D gene, J gene, V gene, CDR3 DNA, CDR3 protein. A D gene is named only where the DNA matches it firmly. Only some rows state a clone size, as once, few, many or a class for expanded clones.

>many|TRBD1|TRBJ2-2|TRBV2
TGTGCCAGCAGGCCCGGGACAGGGGCCGGGGAGCTGTTTTTT
CASRPGTGAGELFF
>few|-|TRBJ2-5|TRBV10-3
TGTGCCATCAGTGTGTCCCCTCTACAAGAGACCCAGTACTTC
CAISVSPLQETQYF
>few|-|TRBJ2-3|TRBV20-1
TGCAGTGCCAAACATAGTAGATTGGTTACGCAGTATTTT
CSAKHSRLVTQYF
>-|-|TRBJ1-1|TRBV29-1
TGCAGCGTTGAACGGACGGAAAGAAGTGAAGCTTTCTTT
CSVERTERSEAFF
>many|-|TRBJ2-5|TRBV15
TGTGCCACCAGCAGAGAAGGTTACAGGACCCAAGAGACCCAGTACTTC
CATSREGYRTQETQYF
>many|-|TRBJ2-7|TRBV5-1
TGCGCCAGCAGCTTGAATTCGCTTCCCTACGAGCAGTACTTC
CASSLNSLPYEQYF
>-|TRBD2|TRBJ2-2|TRBV5-1
TGCGCCAGCAGCTTGAAAGCGGGGCCTACCGGGGAGCTGTTTTTT
CASSLKAGPTGELFF
>many|-|TRBJ2-3|TRBV5-1
TGCGCCAGCAGCGGTCGTGACAGGAGCCCCACAGATACGCAGTATTTT
CASSGRDRSPTDTQYF
>many|-|TRBJ1-2|TRBV28
TGTGCCAGCGATCAACTTCTACATTCGGGTGGCTACACCTTC
CASDQLLHSGGYTF
>-|TRBD1|TRBJ1-6|TRBV7-9
TGTGCCAGCAGCCCGGGACAGCGGCCCCTCCACTTT
CASSPGQRPLHF
>many|-|TRBJ1-1|TRBV20-1
TGCAGTGCCAGCGATGACACGCAGAACACTGAAGCTTTCTTT
CSASDDTQNTEAFF
>many|-|TRBJ2-5|TRBV20-1
TGCAGTGCTGTTAGTAAGACCCAGTACTTC
CSAVSKTQYF
>few|-|TRBJ2-7|TRBV5-1
TGCGCCAGCAGCTTGGATCGGGGCGGCATTGAAGAGCAGTACTTC
CASSLDRGGIEEQYF
>many|-|TRBJ2-1|TRBV12-3/TRBV12-4
TGTGCCAGCAGTCCTCGGGGGGCCTCCTACAATGAGCAGTTCTTC
CASSPRGASYNEQFF
>many|-|TRBJ1-2|TRBV5-1
TGCGCCAGCAGCGTCCTACAGGGAGTCGATGGCTACACCTTC
CASSVLQGVDGYTF
>many|-|TRBJ2-5|TRBV28
TGTGCCAGCAGTTTCTCGCCGTCTTTTTCTATGCCAGAGACCCAGTACTTC
CASSFSPSFSMPETQYF
>few|-|TRBJ2-7|TRBV28
TGTGCCAGCAGTTTAGTTGTTCGGGGTATCGCCTACGAGCAGTACTTC
CASSLVVRGIAYEQYF
>many|-|TRBJ2-3|TRBV24-1
TGTGCCACCAGGGCCTTAGGGACAGATACGCAGTATTTT
CATRALGTDTQYF